This T cell receptor (beta chain) was documented in a study of T cell responses to AZD1222 COVID-19 vaccine. The table lists this clone with a few counts. The antigen is unknown. Using immunoSEQ multiplex PCR, the repertoire was profiled, and TCRdb retains in-frame clones only, with some absent. The sample holds 140,000 to 150,000 clones, roughly 86% seen once. Study-level findings and limits: Vaccine-associated CD4 TCRs ranged over spike, dominating at 160-218 and 743-854. Per reports, nearly half of all spike-specific TCRs target regions that are unmutated in variants.

This CDR3 has 13 amino acids. V was trimmed by 1 base and J by 7 bases, leaving 11 bases between them. CDR1 and CDR2 (germline): LGHNA, YSLEER. The specimen was peripheral blood, collected 28 days after the second dose of the MenACWY control vaccine. This chain links TRBV4-3 with TRBJ2-7, with D possibly matching TRBD2 (5 bases). The receptor's source is an adult who received the MenACWY meningococcal vaccine as a control. DNA for the CDR3: TGCGCCAGCAGCCAAGGGACTCATGGGGAGCAGTACTTC. This encodes CASSQGTHGEQYF.